One sample yielded the 25 T cell receptor beta chains listed below, sequenced in a study of blood T cells in healthy people across ages. A second PCR, run for roughly 7 to 11 cycles, used a sample-barcoded 5' primer plus a J-beta primer mix. Each CDR3 protein is one row after TCRdb ran MiXCR on the 5' RACE reads. The data contain some 700,000 distinct CDR3 sequences, more than 40% of them singletons. Sequenced input: blood. Every receptor here comes from a woman aged 60 to 75 in good health.

The chain combines TRBV6-2 or TRBV6-3 with TRBJ2-4, with D possibly TRBD1 on 5 matching bases. Trimming shortened V by 1 base and J by 13 bases, and 14 bases separated the two germline ends. This CDR3 region has 13 residues. Per germline, CDR1 MNHEY and CDR2 SVGEGT. CDR3 nucleotides: TGTGCCAGCAGTTACTTAGGGGTCAATGAGCAGTACTTC. Its translation: CASSYLGVNEQYF.

This clonotype was recorded many times. The genes are TRBV29-1 and TRBJ2-5; tentative D call: TRBD2 (6 bases). This CDR3 has 15 amino acids. Germline lookup yields CDR1 SQVTM and CDR2 ANQGSEA. The germline V and J ends were trimmed by 0 bases and 5 bases, with 16 bases remaining between them. The DNA of the CDR3 is TGCAGCGTTGAAGACGGTAGCGGAGTCGAGGAGACCCAGTACTTC. This gives the protein CSVEDGSGVEETQYF.

In this sample, this clonotype turned up a few times. The gene calls are TRBV7-7 and TRBJ2-7; D gene ambiguous. V was clipped by 5 bases and J by 7 bases, with 21 bases between them. The CDR3 sequence is 15 residues long. The germline CDR1 and CDR2 sequences are SSHAT and FNYEAQ (reference sequence). CDR3 sequence: CASSPRMGHLREQYF. DNA for the CDR3: TGTGCCAGCAGCCCACGAATGGGCCATTTAAGGGAGCAGTACTTC.

For this clonotype: A read error may produce the germline difference seen at one junction end. The rearrangement uses TRBV12-3 or TRBV12-4 and TRBJ2-6; D is undetermined. CDR3 length equals 16 residues. CDR3 DNA: TGTGTCAGCAGTTTCCTCGGGCAGACTGGGGCCAACGTCCTGACTTTC. It is translated as CVSSFLGQTGANVLTF.

V is TRBV7-2 and J is TRBJ2-3; no reliable D call. The CDR3 has 14 amino acids. Trimming left V 6 bases short and J 0 bases short, with 10 bases between. CDR1 is SGHTA and CDR2 is FQGNSA in the germline V gene. The CDR3 bases are TGTGCCAGCAGAATCCCCGGTAGCACAGATACGCAGTATTTT. Translation gives CASRIPGSTDTQYF.

This clonotype was counted many times. At one end the junction does not follow the germline gene, possibly because of a read error. The CDR3 is CASSQGTGETQYF. CDR3 in DNA: TGCGCCAGCAGCCAAGGGACCGGGGAGACCCAGTACTTC. V and J are TRBV3-1 and TRBJ2-5; D possibly matches TRBD1 or TRBD2 (5 bases each). Germline assignment: CDR1 LGHDT and CDR2 YNNKEL (reference sequence). This CDR3 is built from 13 residues.

V gene TRBV27 combines with J gene TRBJ1-2; D remains unclear. The V end lost 0 bases, the J end lost 2 bases, and 13 bases lay between the germline ends. The CDR3 sequence is 16 residues long. CDR1 and CDR2 (germline): MNHEY, SMNVEV (reference sequence). The CDR3: CASSLSKAVTNYGYTF. CDR3 sequence (DNA): TGTGCCAGCAGTTTATCGAAGGCAGTGACGAACTATGGCTACACCTTC.

The genes are TRBV7-2 and TRBJ2-5; no definite D call. Per the germline V gene, CDR1 is SGHTA and CDR2 is FQGNSA. This CDR3 has 14 amino acids. Trimming left V 5 bases short and J 2 bases short, with 12 bases between. The CDR3 loop is CASSSPRIQETQYF. The DNA of the CDR3 is TGTGCCAGCAGCAGCCCTAGAATACAAGAGACCCAGTACTTC.

The chain combines TRBV4-2 with TRBJ2-1; TRBD2 is a possible D gene (7 bases). Germline loops: CDR1 LGHNA, CDR2 YNFKEQ. The CDR3 spans 17 residues. V was cut by 0 bases and J by 4 bases, with 16 bases left in between. This CDR3 reads CASSQDMAGALYNEQFF. The CDR3 DNA is TGTGCCAGCAGCCAAGATATGGCGGGGGCTCTATACAATGAGCAGTTCTTC.

This clonotype was detected once. This chain uses TRBV6-2 or TRBV6-3 with TRBJ2-3; maybe TRBD2 (5 bases). This CDR3 spans 15 amino acids. Trimming took off 11 bases at V and 0 bases at J, with 18 bases between the two ends. Germline V lookup: CDR1 MNHEY, CDR2 SVGEGT. Here the CDR3 reads CAGTQRTISTDTQYF. CDR3 coding DNA: TGTGCCGGCACGCAGCGGACGATCAGCACAGATACGCAGTATTTT.

The V and J genes are TRBV2 and TRBJ2-5; D remains unclear. This CDR3 is 14 amino acids long. Trimming took 8 bases from V and 0 from J, leaving 13 bases between them. From germline, CDR1 is SNHLY and CDR2 FYNNEI. The CDR3 bases are TGTGCCAGCCAAAAAACAGTGTACCAAGAGACCCAGTACTTC. Its protein is CASQKTVYQETQYF.

The genes are TRBV3-1 and TRBJ2-5; tentatively, D is TRBD1 (7 bases). The J call may be faulty, since TRBJ2-7 better matches the DNA end. Germline CDR1 LGHDT, CDR2 YNNKEL (reference sequence). CDR3 length: 14 residues. CDR3 sequence: CASSRQTGRSEQYF. The CDR3 DNA follows: TGTGCCAGCAGCCGCCAGACAGGGAGGAGCGAGCAGTACTTC.

The count of this clonotype is one. The rearrangement uses TRBV27 and TRBJ1-5, with TRBD1 as a possible D gene (5 bases). Germline CDR1 is MNHEY and CDR2 is SMNVEV (reference sequence). CDR3 length equals 17 residues. The ends were cut back, 1 base at V and 3 bases at J, with 16 bases in the middle. CDR3 DNA: TGTGCCAGCAGTTTATTCGGAGGGGCTACCTTCAATCAGCCCCAGCATTTT. As protein: CASSLFGGATFNQPQHF.

V and J are TRBV10-3 and TRBJ1-2; 12 bases fit TRBD1. This CDR3 spans 17 amino acids. The V gene end was trimmed by 6 bases and the J gene end by 5 bases; junction bases not matched to a gene: 13. From germline, CDR1 is ENHRY and CDR2 SYGVKD. CDR3 sequence (DNA): TGTGCCATCAGCTCTACCGGGACAGGGGGCCTCGGGTATGGCTACACCTTC. It yields the protein CAISSTGTGGLGYGYTF.

The V and J genes are TRBV18 and TRBJ2-7, with 11 positions matching TRBD2. This CDR3 comprises 15 residues. The V gene's germline CDR1 is KGHSH and CDR2 LQKENI. V gave up 3 bases and J gave up 5 bases; unmatched junction bases: 6. CDR3 DNA sequence: TGTGCCAGCTCACCGCCGGGACTAGCGGAACACGAGCAGTACTTC. Its protein is CASSPPGLAEHEQYF.

This clonotype was counted only a few times. This chain links TRBV4-3 with TRBJ2-7; D uncertain. The CDR3 extends over 15 amino acids. Germline CDR1 reads LGHNA; CDR2 reads YSLEER. Trimming took off 1 base at V and 1 base at J, with 11 bases between the two ends. The CDR3 protein is CASSQGVIGSYEQYF. The CDR3 region has the DNA TGCGCCAGCAGCCAAGGTGTGATTGGTTCCTACGAGCAGTACTTC.

The V call is TRBV14, the J call TRBJ1-4; unclear D gene. V lost 2 bases and J 0 bases, leaving 7 bases between the germline ends. CDR1 is SGHDN, CDR2 FVKESK, per germline. The CDR3 loop spans 15 amino acids. The CDR3 coding sequence is TGTGCCAGCAGCCAAAAGTTAGCAACTAATGAAAAACTGTTTTTT. Protein sequence: CASSQKLATNEKLFF.

V is TRBV5-1 and J is TRBJ1-3; D unresolved. There are 17 residues in the CDR3. Germline loops: CDR1 SGHRS, CDR2 YFSETQ. Deletions cut 0 bases from V and 0 bases from J, with 13 bases between. The CDR3 loop is CASSLAVITGSGNTIYF. The DNA for the CDR3 is TGCGCCAGCAGCTTGGCGGTCATTACCGGCTCTGGAAACACCATATATTTT.

The chain recombines TRBV27 with TRBJ2-1, with D tentatively TRBD1 or TRBD2 (5 bases each). This CDR3 has 14 amino acids. Germline V gene lookup returns CDR1 MNHEY and CDR2 SMNVEV (reference sequence). V lost 5 bases and J lost 8, with 16 bases in between. In DNA form, the CDR3 reads TGTGCCAGCAGTCATCGGGACCTCCGCGATGAGCAGTTCTTC. It encodes CASSHRDLRDEQFF.

The V call is TRBV2, the J call TRBJ2-3; D is unclear. V lost 7 bases and J lost 1, with 12 bases in between. The CDR3 runs 14 residues. Germline values: CDR1 SNHLY, CDR2 FYNNEI. The CDR3 DNA is TGTGCCAGCAACCGTTATTCAGGCACAGATACGCAGTATTTT. It encodes CASNRYSGTDTQYF.

This clonotype was seen a handful of times. This chain connects TRBV7-8 to TRBJ2-3; D uncertain. Trimming cost V 5 bases and J 4 bases, with 16 bases left between them. The CDR3 contains 15 residues. Germline V gives CDR1 SGHVS, CDR2 FQNEAQ. CDR3 nucleotide sequence: TGTGCCAGCAGCCCGAACGGCCAACCCGCAGATACGCAGTATTTT. Its protein is CASSPNGQPADTQYF.

This chain uses TRBV28 with TRBJ2-7, with TRBD2 matching 11 bases. Unmatched junction bases numbered 10, after V lost 2 bases and J lost 4 bases. The CDR3 extends over 17 amino acids. From germline, CDR1 is MDHEN and CDR2 SYDVKM. CDR3: CASSLLAGGRTRYEQYF. Here the CDR3 DNA reads TGTGCCAGCAGTTTACTAGCGGGAGGCCGTACCAGATACGAGCAGTACTTC. The entire variable domain, with the rest obtained from reference TRBV28 and TRBJ2-7, is as follows: DVKVTQSSRYLVKRTGEKVFLECVQDMDHENMFWYRQDPGLGLRLIYFSYDVKMKEKGDIPEGYSVSREKKERFSLILESASTNQTSMYLCASSLLAGGRTRYEQYFGPGTRLTVT.

The chain combines TRBV28 with TRBJ2-7; 8 bases match TRBD1. There are 17 residues in the CDR3. In germline, CDR1 is MDHEN, CDR2 SYDVKM. The J segment lost 10 bases and the V segment lost 6 bases, leaving 23 bases of the junction unmatched. As DNA, the CDR3 is TGTGCCAGCAGCCCCAACCACGCAGGGGGCCCTCAATGGGTTCAGTACTTC. This encodes CASSPNHAGGPQWVQYF.

With regard to this clonotype: A junction end diverges from the germline sequence, so it may reflect a read error. The V call is TRBV5-1, the J call TRBJ2-5; TRBD2 aligns across 10 bases. Germline CDR1 SGHRS, CDR2 YFSETQ. There are 16 residues in the CDR3. The CDR3 sequence: CASSLAGTSVQGTQYF. CDR3 in DNA: TGCGCCAGCAGCTTGGCCGGGACTAGCGTCCAAGGGACCCAGTACTTC.

This clonotype was observed a few times. The chain combines TRBV5-8 with TRBJ2-1; D remains ambiguous. TRBJ2-7 matches the DNA end more closely, so the J call is doubtful. Germline CDR1 SGHTS, CDR2 YDEGEE. CDR3 length: 15 amino acids. The CDR3 spells CASSLIAMAYNEQYF. CDR3 nucleotides: TGTGCCAGCAGCTTGATTGCCATGGCCTACAATGAGCAGTACTTC.